One and the same sample provided the 2 T cell receptor beta chains below, sequenced in a study of memory CD4+ T cells and cytomegalovirus serostatus. Single viable CD3+CD4+CD8-CD45RO+ cells were sorted as the memory CD4+ T cells. Some clones are missing from TCRdb's copy, which holds only in-frame ones; the method was immunoSEQ multiplex PCR. The sample has almost 55,000 clones; around 81% are singletons. The sequenced material came from memory CD4+ T cells from blood. The receptor set was obtained from an adult in good health and CMV-seronegative.

The chain recombines TRBV5-1 with TRBJ2-7; D may correspond to TRBD1 or TRBD2 (5 bases each). Trimming cost V 4 bases and J 3 bases, with 17 bases left between them. Germline V gene data show CDR1 as SGHRS and CDR2 as YFSETQ. This CDR3 is built from 15 residues. CDR3 region: CASSRGAYGDYEQYF. The CDR3 DNA sequence: TGCGCCAGCAGCCGTGGGGCGTACGGGGACTACGAGCAGTACTTC.

The rearrangement uses TRBV7-9 and TRBJ2-3; 9 positions match TRBD2. Germline loops: CDR1 SEHNR, CDR2 FQNEAQ (reference sequence). The CDR3 contains 15 residues. V lost 1 base to trimming and J lost 7 bases; unmatched junction nucleotides: 6. For the CDR3, the DNA is TGTGCCAGCAGCTTAGTGCGGGGGGGGCCCAATACGCAGTATTTT. This sequence encodes CASSLVRGGPNTQYF.